This entry describes one T cell receptor beta chain. No cognate antigen has been identified for it. No much larger clone is present one base from it, and per-base qualities are unavailable. This record belongs to a study of blood T cell repertoires in COVID-19 (dated by TCRdb to 2020 to 2021). For the wider study: The collaborator samples originated in the United States, Italy and Spain and spanned the acute and convalescent phases of COVID-19. The prospective study material was composed of cDNA or gDNA derived from T cells, B-cell-depleted T cells, or PBMCs. The dataset comprised deeply sampled blood TCRbeta repertoires from subjects exposed to, actively infected with, or recovered from COVID-19. The repertoires were released in a freely available public database intended as a resource for research on the immune response to SARS-CoV-2. The samples were drawn from the first 160 participants of the ongoing ImmuneRACE study and from 1,254 subjects provided by 6 global collaborators. Nearly every sample came with metadata listing a de-identified subject ID, COVID-19 status, age in years and sex. HLA class I and class II types, where available, came from metadata supplied by the sample provider rather than from assay-based typing.

Each collaborating institution followed its own protocols to collect whole blood in K2EDTA tubes. For TCRbeta analysis, collaborators shipped samples as frozen whole blood, isolated PBMCs, or DNA extracted from either of those sample types. TCRbeta CDR3 regions were amplified from genomic DNA using the immunoSEQ Assay, a bias-controlled multiplex PCR. The study's own analysis went as follows. The number of nucleated cells in each sample was estimated from the amplification of reference gene primers within the assay. To quantify the absolute abundance of each unique TCRbeta CDR3 rearrangement, sequence reads were collapsed and filtered. For each sample, productive Simpson clonality was calculated as the square root of Simpson's diversity index over productive rearrangements. Not all clones reach the TCRdb copy of this immuneACCESS table, which keeps in-frame sequences only. Checked studies attribute under half of the gap to unresolved V genes and leave the rest unexplained. V, J and clone size were drawn from that table, and D and trimming were deduced from the DNA. For this sample there are over 85,000 clones; about 85% appear just once. Jointly, the top ten make up 12% of the sample.

What the work shows at the level of the full study, not this receptor alone: Clinical and demographic metadata were provided uncurated, with the amount varying by source and participant.

The germline V gene gives CDR1 as SGHNT and CDR2 as YENEEA. V trim: 4 bases; J trim: 0 bases; unmatched bases: 10. Including cysteine and phenylalanine, the CDR3 has 18 amino acids. Only CDR3 DNA is held: 54 bases, read in frame from base 1. The V and J segments used are TRBV11-3 and TRBJ2-5; 11 central nucleotides agree with TRBD2. This TCR was sampled from a human donor in a cohort sampled during active COVID-19. The material sequenced was peripheral blood. The sequenced DNA is TGTGCCAGCAGCTCCCGGACTAGCGGGTCGTCGTACCAAGAGACCCAGTACTTC. Its product reads: CASSSRTSGSSYQETQYF.